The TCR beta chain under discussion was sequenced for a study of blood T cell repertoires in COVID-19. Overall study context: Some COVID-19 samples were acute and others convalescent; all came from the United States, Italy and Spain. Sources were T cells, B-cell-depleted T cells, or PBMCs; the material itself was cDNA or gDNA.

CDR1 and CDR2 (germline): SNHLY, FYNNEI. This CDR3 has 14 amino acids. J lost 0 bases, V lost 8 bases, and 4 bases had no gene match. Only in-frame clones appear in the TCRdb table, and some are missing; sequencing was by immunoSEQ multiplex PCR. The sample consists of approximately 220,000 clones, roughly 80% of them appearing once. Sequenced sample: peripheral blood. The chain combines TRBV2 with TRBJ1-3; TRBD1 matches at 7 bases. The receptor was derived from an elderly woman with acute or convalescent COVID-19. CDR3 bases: TGTGCCAGCGGCAGGGACAGCTCTGGAAACACCATATATTTT. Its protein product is CASGRDSSGNTIYF. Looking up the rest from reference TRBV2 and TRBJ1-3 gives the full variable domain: EPEVTQTPSHQVTQMGQEVILRCVPISNHLYFYWYRQILGQKVEFLVSFYNNEISEKSEIFDDQFSVERPDGSNFTLKIRSTKLEDSAMYFCASGRDSSGNTIYFGEGSWLTVV.